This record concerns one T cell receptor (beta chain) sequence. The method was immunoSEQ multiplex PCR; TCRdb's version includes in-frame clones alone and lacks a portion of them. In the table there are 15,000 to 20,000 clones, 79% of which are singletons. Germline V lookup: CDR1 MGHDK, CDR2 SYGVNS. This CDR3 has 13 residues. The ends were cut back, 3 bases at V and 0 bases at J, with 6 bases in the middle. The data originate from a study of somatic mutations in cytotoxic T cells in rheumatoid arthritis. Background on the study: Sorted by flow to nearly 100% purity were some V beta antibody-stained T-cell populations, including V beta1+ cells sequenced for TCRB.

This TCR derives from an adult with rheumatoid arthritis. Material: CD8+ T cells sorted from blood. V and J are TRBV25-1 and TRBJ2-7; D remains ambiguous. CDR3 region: CASSDSGSYEQYF. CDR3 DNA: TGTGCCAGCAGTGACTCTGGCTCCTACGAGCAGTACTTC.